This is a list of T cell receptor beta chains from one sample in a study of beta chain features in type 1 diabetes. Using immunoSEQ multiplex PCR, the repertoire was profiled, and TCRdb retains in-frame clones only, with some absent. The sample has just under 150,000 clones, roughly 10% seen once; the top ten hold roughly 1.4%. Sequenced material: naive CD4+ T cells from blood. Every receptor here comes from a man younger than 30 in good health. CDR3s leave out the opening cysteine and the closing phenylalanine or tryptophan.

j_gene: TRBJ1-1; v_gene: TRBV7-8; CDR3aa: ASSPDRDTEAF
j_gene: TRBJ2-3; v_gene: TRBV4-3; CDR3aa: ASSQDASGGGDTQY
j_gene: TRBJ2-3; v_gene: TRBV15; CDR3aa: ATSSLRETSGSLGTQY
j_gene: TRBJ2-6; v_gene: TRBV15; CDR3aa: ATSRAGTSGANVLT
j_gene: TRBJ1-4; v_gene: TRBV5-4; CDR3aa: ASSSRKQGKSEKLF
j_gene: TRBJ2-2; v_gene: TRBV11-2; CDR3aa: ASSQENGRRAGELF
j_gene: TRBJ2-3; v_gene: TRBV15; CDR3aa: ATSRGGAGDTDTQY
j_gene: TRBJ2-2; v_gene: TRBV11-2; CDR3aa: ASSLVIRSTGELF
j_gene: TRBJ1-2; v_gene: TRBV7-2; CDR3aa: ASSSPGSQYGYT
j_gene: TRBJ2-7; v_gene: TRBV5-1; CDR3aa: ASSLIRTSSYEQY
j_gene: TRBJ1-4; v_gene: TRBV7-8; CDR3aa: ASSLRGTNEKLF
j_gene: TRBJ1-4; v_gene: TRBV11-2; CDR3aa: ASSPGQGPEKLF
j_gene: TRBJ1-2; v_gene: TRBV4-3; CDR3aa: ASSQGLSRGRFGYT
j_gene: TRBJ2-1; v_gene: TRBV7-9; CDR3aa: ASSLPRDRSSYNEQF
j_gene: TRBJ2-5; v_gene: TRBV18; CDR3aa: ASSPLVGAEETQY
j_gene: TRBJ1-2; v_gene: TRBV7-2; CDR3aa: ASSFNGYGYT
j_gene: TRBJ1-2; v_gene: TRBV5-6; CDR3aa: ASSYDRVGYGYT
j_gene: TRBJ2-5; v_gene: TRBV14; CDR3aa: ASSQAETQY
j_gene: TRBJ2-1; v_gene: TRBV28; CDR3aa: ASSSDSNEQF
j_gene: TRBJ1-5; v_gene: TRBV27; CDR3aa: ASSPQGNQPQH
j_gene: TRBJ1-4; v_gene: TRBV29-1; CDR3aa: SVETGEKLF
j_gene: TRBJ2-2; v_gene: TRBV5-1; CDR3aa: ASSISGNTGELF
j_gene: TRBJ1-2; v_gene: TRBV28; CDR3aa: ASSPGQMLGGYT
j_gene: TRBJ2-5; v_gene: TRBV10-1; CDR3aa: ASSPDRGLETQY
j_gene: TRBJ2-3; v_gene: TRBV11-3; CDR3aa: ASSQHSRQGTGPDTQY